These 15 T cell receptor beta chains were all obtained from the same sample, sequenced in a study of beta chain features in type 1 diabetes (dated by TCRdb to the late 2010s). The investigation overall reported the following: Type 1 diabetes patients showed a moderate but significant shortening of TCRB CDR3 length in all four CD4+ subsets.

These receptors have no known antigen. Receptor amplification or capture employed the immunoSEQ multiplex PCR assay. The High Capacity cDNA Reverse Transcription Kit was used to reverse transcribe all of the isolated RNA, meaning that expressed TCRB transcripts were what got sequenced. Imported from immuneACCESS, the table was reduced by TCRdb to in-frame sequences with V and J called. These copies leave out some clones; in studies compared against another copy, an unresolved V gene accounts for under half, and the cause of the remainder is not known. The sample table records about 260,000 clones; over 20% of these occur just once. The ten top clones hold around 0.029% of the sample. The sample comprised naive CD4+ T cells from blood. The label giving this sample's cell subset or site can be read as: true naive CD4+ T cells. The receptors originated from a woman between 35 and 50 years old with type 1 diabetes.

This clone was found a few times. The chain carries TRBV7-2 and TRBJ1-3; D might be TRBD1 (5 bases). V was cut by 6 bases and J by 2 bases, with 8 bases left in between. Germline CDR1 reads SGHTA; CDR2 reads FQGNSA. This CDR3 region has 13 residues. The CDR3 sequence: CASSTGAGNTIYF. For the CDR3, the DNA is TGTGCCAGCAGTACAGGAGCTGGAAACACCATATATTTT.

The chain couples TRBV30 to TRBJ2-7; tentatively, D is TRBD1 (5 bases). The V end was cut by 4 bases, the J end by 0 bases, with 7 bases between. Per the germline V gene, CDR1 is GTSNPN and CDR2 is SVGIG (reference sequence). The CDR3 runs to 12 residues. CDR3 nucleotides: TGTGCCTGGACTGACAGCTCCTACGAGCAGTACTTC. This encodes CAWTDSSYEQYF.

This clone came up a few times. The chain employs TRBV5-1 and TRBJ2-5, with D uncertain. CDR3 length: 13 amino acids. Germline CDR1 reads SGHRS; CDR2 reads YFSETQ. The V and J ends lost 0 bases and 5 bases respectively, with 8 bases between them. The CDR3 bases are TGCGCCAGCAGCTTGGGATCAGCGGAGACCCAGTACTTC. Its protein is CASSLGSAETQYF. Full variable domain (remainder filled in from reference TRBV5-1 and TRBJ2-5): KAGVTQTPRYLIKTRGQQVTLSCSPISGHRSVSWYQQTPGQGLQFLFEYFSETQRNKGNFPGRFSGRQFSNSRSEMNVSTLELGDSALYLCASSLGSAETQYFGPGTRLLVL.

The CDR3 DNA reads as TGTGCCTGGAGTGTAACCAGCTCTGGAAACACCATATATTTT. Translated: CAWSVTSSGNTIYF. The chain links TRBV30 to TRBJ1-3; D is unclear. With 0 bases removed from V and 0 bases from J, the gap between germline ends came to 6 bases. This CDR3 is built from 14 residues. CDR1 GTSNPN and CDR2 SVGIG come from the germline V gene (reference sequence).

The chain employs TRBV5-1 and TRBJ2-7; D remains ambiguous. This CDR3 has 11 residues. CDR1 SGHRS and CDR2 YFSETQ come from the germline V gene. Trimming left V 0 bases short and J 6 bases short, with 4 bases between. The CDR3 spells CASSLGAEQYF. The CDR3 DNA reads TGCGCCAGCAGCTTGGGGGCCGAGCAGTACTTC.

This clone was seen a handful of times. The chain employs TRBV30 and TRBJ2-5; possible D gene TRBD1, 6 bases. CDR1 and CDR2 (germline): GTSNPN, SVGIG (reference sequence). Trimming pared 6 bases from V and 3 bases from J, leaving 20 bases between. The CDR3 runs to 15 residues. The CDR3 region is CACRDKERAEETQYF. The CDR3 region has the DNA TGTGCCTGCCGGGACAAGGAGAGGGCGGAAGAGACCCAGTACTTC.

This clone appeared a few times. The chain has TRBV7-3 and TRBJ1-1; unclear D gene. Trimming removed 1 base from V and 6 bases from J, with 12 bases in between. Germline lookup yields CDR1 SGHTA and CDR2 FQGTGA. The CDR3 has 14 residues. CDR3 in amino acids: CASSLRAVNPEAFF. CDR3 DNA: TGTGCCAGCAGCTTAAGGGCTGTAAACCCTGAAGCTTTCTTT.

In its sample, this clone was seen a few times. The chain has TRBV5-1 and TRBJ2-2; 9 bases fit TRBD1. This CDR3 has 14 residues. After removal of 4 bases from V and 4 bases from J, the junction contained 2 bases not matched to a gene. Per the germline V gene, CDR1 is SGHRS and CDR2 is YFSETQ. CDR3 region: CASSQGQGTGELFF. As DNA, the CDR3 is TGCGCCAGCAGCCAGGGACAGGGCACCGGGGAGCTGTTTTTT.

A few counts support this clone. This chain connects TRBV15 to TRBJ2-5; weak D call: TRBD2 (5 bases). CDR1 and CDR2 (germline): LNHNV, YYDKDF (reference sequence). This CDR3 has 15 residues. With 3 bases removed from V and 0 bases from J, the gap between germline ends came to 11 bases. CDR3 loop: CATSSSEEYQETQYF. In nucleotides, the CDR3 is TGTGCCACCAGCAGTAGCGAAGAGTACCAAGAGACCCAGTACTTC.

This clone occurred a few times. The CDR3 sequence: CATTLGLGSEQFF. As DNA, the CDR3 is TGTGCCACCACCCTCGGACTAGGAAGTGAGCAGTTCTTC. The chain carries TRBV15 and TRBJ2-1; 7 bases fit TRBD2. The V gene end was trimmed by 7 bases and the J gene end by 9 bases; junction bases not matched to a gene: 9. In germline, CDR1 is LNHNV, CDR2 YYDKDF (reference sequence). The CDR3 consists of 13 residues.

This clone has just a few counts. CDR3 nucleotides: TGTGCCAGCAGCTTAGCGGAGGGTCAGCCCCAGCATTTT. It yields the protein CASSLAEGQPQHF. The chain has TRBV7-2 and TRBJ1-5; D not certain. This CDR3 region has 13 residues. CDR1 is SGHTA and CDR2 is FQGNSA in the germline V gene. Trimming removed 0 bases from V and 6 bases from J, with 6 bases in between.

This clone was counted only a few times. The chain employs TRBV29-1 and TRBJ1-3, with D tentatively TRBD1 (6 bases). Germline V gives CDR1 SQVTM, CDR2 ANQGSEA. Trimming cost V 7 bases and J 3 bases, with 16 bases left between them. The CDR3 loop spans 14 amino acids. CDR3 in amino acids: CSAGQSLGGNTIYF. In nucleotides, the CDR3 is TGCAGCGCCGGACAGAGCCTAGGTGGAAACACCATATATTTT.

This clone came up a few times. This chain joins TRBV5-1 and TRBJ2-5; 10 bases agree with TRBD1. CDR1 is SGHRS and CDR2 is YFSETQ in the germline V gene. After removal of 5 bases from V and 4 bases from J, the junction contained 2 bases not matched to a gene. This CDR3 contains 13 residues. The CDR3: CASRRTGGETQYF. The CDR3 DNA reads as TGCGCCAGCAGAAGGACAGGGGGAGAGACCCAGTACTTC.

The V and J genes are TRBV21-1 and TRBJ2-1; TRBD1 reflects the table's D call only, with no check against the DNA. TRBV21-1 is a pseudogene locus. CDR3 size: 15 residues. The CDR3 is CASRGRDRGFNEQFF. The CDR3 DNA follows: TGTGCCAGCAGAGGCCGGGACAGGGGATTCAATGAGCAGTTCTTC.

The rearrangement joins TRBV7-9 to TRBJ1-5; possibly TRBD1 for D (6 bases). V was pared by 0 bases and J by 5 bases, with 14 bases between. CDR3 length: 16 amino acids. Germline lookup yields CDR1 SEHNR and CDR2 FQNEAQ (reference sequence). The CDR3 sequence is CASSLAGGDRDQPQHF. CDR3 sequence (DNA): TGTGCCAGCAGCTTAGCAGGGGGGGATAGGGATCAGCCCCAGCATTTT.